A selection of T cell receptor beta chains follows, all from one sample in a study of T cells in Graves' hyperthyroidism and ophthalmopathy. TCRdb called the multiplex PCR reads again in MiXCR, with one record for every CDR3 protein. The sample yields about 550,000 distinct CDR3 sequences, about a fifth seen once. Sequenced input: blood. The receptor set was obtained from a man younger than 30 with Graves' hyperthyroidism. CDR3s include the opening cysteine and the closing phenylalanine or tryptophan. The order of the fields is D gene, V gene, J gene, clone size, CDR3 DNA, CDR3 protein. The D gene is left open where the match is weak. Some rows have no size entry. The others give once, few or many, or a class for an expanded clone.

-,TRBV6-1,TRBJ2-5,many,TGTGCCAGCAGTGTAGGGGGGACGGAGACCCAGTACTTC,CASSVGGTETQYF
TRBD1,TRBV12-3/TRBV12-4,TRBJ1-2,many,TGTGCCAGCAGTTTGGCCCCGGACAGGGGAACGGGAGACACCTTC,CASSLAPDRGTGDTF
TRBD1,TRBV5-1,TRBJ2-7,few,TGCGCCAGCAGCTTCGGGACAGGAAACTCCTACGAGCAGTACTTC,CASSFGTGNSYEQYF
TRBD1,TRBV7-9,TRBJ1-2,-,TGTGCCAGCAGCGCGGCCCTACAGGGGCTCGATGGCTACACCTTC,CASSAALQGLDGYTF
-,TRBV12-3/TRBV12-4,TRBJ1-6,many,TGTGCCAGCAGAAAGGAAAGGGGAATTTCACCCCTCCACTTT,CASRKERGISPLHF
-,TRBV28,TRBJ2-7,few,TGTGCCAGCAGTTTAATGGGGATCGAGCAGTACTTC,CASSLMGIEQYF
-,TRBV28,TRBJ1-1,many,TGTGCCAGCAGTTTACCGCAGGGGAACACTGAAGCTTTCTTT,CASSLPQGNTEAFF
-,TRBV11-2,TRBJ2-7,few,TGTGCCAGCAGCTTATCCTGGCGGGACTCCTACGAGCAGTACTTC,CASSLSWRDSYEQYF
-,TRBV6-5,TRBJ2-5,-,TGTGCCAGCAGTTCCGTACGGCTACAAGAGACCCAGTACTTC,CASSSVRLQETQYF
-,TRBV27,TRBJ1-1,many,TGTGCCAGCAGTTCCGGTGCGTGGGGCACTGAAGCTTTCTTT,CASSSGAWGTEAFF
-,TRBV19,TRBJ2-7,many,TGTGCCACTACATTTCGCGCCAGGGTCCCCTACGAGCAGTACTTC,CATTFRARVPYEQYF
-,TRBV28,TRBJ2-7,many,TGTGCCAGCACCCTCCGGGACACCTCCTACGAGCAGTACTTC,CASTLRDTSYEQYF
TRBD1,TRBV20-1,TRBJ2-2,many,TGCAGTGCTTACAGGGGACAGTCGAACACCGGGGAGCTGTTTTTT,CSAYRGQSNTGELFF
-,TRBV19,TRBJ1-5,many,TGTGCCAGTAGTATATCCACAGGGACAAGGCCCCAGCATTTT,CASSISTGTRPQHF
TRBD2,TRBV9,TRBJ2-7,-,TGTGCCAGCAGCGGAACTAGCGGAAATGACGAGCAGTACTTC,CASSGTSGNDEQYF
-,TRBV15,TRBJ1-3,-,TGTGCCACCAGCAGAGAGGCCTCTGGAAACACCATATATTTT,CATSREASGNTIYF
-,TRBV5-1,TRBJ2-7,-,TGCGCCAGCAGCTTCGACAGCTACTCCTACGAGCAGTACTTC,CASSFDSYSYEQYF
TRBD2,TRBV12-3/TRBV12-4,TRBJ2-2,-,TGTGCCAGCAGTTTGTGGAGCGGGGGGGTTCGTACCGGGGAGCTGTTTTTT,CASSLWSGGVRTGELFF
TRBD2,TRBV6-5,TRBJ2-7,-,TGCGCCAGCACTTCCGGGACTAGTTTGTCTCAGCAGTACTTC,CASTSGTSLSQQYF
-,TRBV10-1,TRBJ2-5,-,TGCGCCAGCAGTGAGTCCCCTCAGGCCATAATAGAGACCCAGTACTTC,CASSESPQAIIETQYF
-,TRBV18,TRBJ1-6,-,TGTGCCAGCTCACCTTACCGGGACGGACCAAGCGGGAATTCACCCCTCCACTTT,CASSPYRDGPSGNSPLHF
-,TRBV6-1,TRBJ1-2,many,TGTGCCAGCAGTGAAGTCGGGCAGAACTATGGCTACACCTTC,CASSEVGQNYGYTF
-,TRBV4-2,TRBJ2-5,-,TGTGCCAGCAGCCAAGACGAGCGGCAAGAGACCCAGTACTTC,CASSQDERQETQYF
-,TRBV30,TRBJ1-6,few,TGTGCCTGGAGTACCGGGACGGCGGTGGGACCCCTCCACTTT,CAWSTGTAVGPLHF
TRBD1,TRBV5-6,TRBJ2-5,few,TGTGCCAGCAGCGAGGATGACAGGGGGCAGGAGACCCAGTACTTC,CASSEDDRGQETQYF
-,TRBV6-5,TRBJ1-6,many,TGTGCCAGCACCCATACAGGGTTCAATTCACCCCTCCACTTT,CASTHTGFNSPLHF
-,TRBV14,TRBJ2-7,many,TGTGCCAGCAGTACCGGGCCCAACTTCTCCTACGAGCAGTACTTC,CASSTGPNFSYEQYF
-,TRBV6-1,TRBJ2-7,many,TGTGCCAGCAGTGAAGTCGGTCTGTCCTACGAGCAGTACTTC,CASSEVGLSYEQYF
-,TRBV30,TRBJ1-1,many,TGTGCCTGGAATAAAGCTGAAGCTTTCTTT,CAWNKAEAFF
TRBD1,TRBV6-5,TRBJ1-5,many,TGTGCCAGCAGCCTGACAGGGCGCAATCAGCCCCAGCATTTT,CASSLTGRNQPQHF
-,TRBV19,TRBJ1-3,-,TGTGCCAGTAGTAACGCGCGGGGTGGCTCTGGAAACACCATATATTTT,CASSNARGGSGNTIYF
-,TRBV11-2,TRBJ2-7,many,TGTGCCAGCAGCTTACGCACCCTCACCAGCGAGCAGTACTTC,CASSLRTLTSEQYF
-,TRBV6-1,TRBJ1-5,many,TGTGCCAGCAGTGCCGACCCGAATCAGCCCCAGCATTTT,CASSADPNQPQHF
TRBD2,TRBV6-5,TRBJ2-7,few,TGTGCCAGCAGTTACGGTATAGCGGGAGGGCCTGACGAGCAGTACTTC,CASSYGIAGGPDEQYF
-,TRBV2,TRBJ2-5,few,TGTGCCAGCAGCCAAGATGGGGGCGGCGGCCGGGCCCAGTACTTC,CASSQDGGGGRAQYF
-,TRBV27,TRBJ2-5,many,TGTGCCAGCGCCCCTGGAGGGAGCCCGGGGACCCAGTACTTC,CASAPGGSPGTQYF
-,TRBV6-2/TRBV6-3,TRBJ1-2,-,TGTGCCAGCAGTGACACGGCTTCCAGGGGCTATGGCTACACCTTC,CASSDTASRGYGYTF
-,TRBV12-3/TRBV12-4,TRBJ2-3,few,TGTGCCAGCAGTTTTAGGGGTTCCTGGGATTTT,CASSFRGSWDF
-,TRBV3-1,TRBJ2-7,-,TGTGCCAGCAGCCAAGAATCGGAGGGGGTTCTCTACGAGCAGTACTTC,CASSQESEGVLYEQYF
-,TRBV27,TRBJ1-2,many,TGTGCCAGCAAGTACAGACGGGACTATGGCTACACCTTC,CASKYRRDYGYTF
TRBD2,TRBV7-7,TRBJ2-5,many,TGTGCTAGCAGCCCCATGGCGGGGGGGCAGGAGACCCAGTACTTC,CASSPMAGGQETQYF
TRBD2,TRBV9,TRBJ2-5,once,TGTGCCAGCTCCCGAAACGGGACTAGCGGGGGGTACCAAAAGACCCAGTACTTC,CASSRNGTSGGYQKTQYF
TRBD1,TRBV2,TRBJ1-2,many,TGTGCCATGGAGCCGACAGGGATGGATGGCTACACCTTC,CAMEPTGMDGYTF
-,TRBV6-1,TRBJ1-5,-,TGTGCCAGCGGCTTCAGTAAACAGCCCCAGCATTTT,CASGFSKQPQHF
-,TRBV25-1,TRBJ1-1,many,TGTGCCAGCAGTGAAATGGCGGGAGCCACTGAAGCTTTCTTT,CASSEMAGATEAFF
TRBD1,TRBV6-2/TRBV6-3,TRBJ2-3,-,TGTGCCAGCAGATCCCGGGACAGGGAGGGCCTTTTCACAGATACGCAGTATTTT,CASRSRDREGLFTDTQYF
-,TRBV12-3/TRBV12-4,TRBJ1-5,many,TGTGCCAGCAGTTCCCCGACAGTCGGCAGCAATCAGCCCCAGCATTTT,CASSSPTVGSNQPQHF
-,TRBV6-1,TRBJ1-5,many,TGTGCCAGGCTTCGACCACCCCAGCATTTT,CARLRPPQHF